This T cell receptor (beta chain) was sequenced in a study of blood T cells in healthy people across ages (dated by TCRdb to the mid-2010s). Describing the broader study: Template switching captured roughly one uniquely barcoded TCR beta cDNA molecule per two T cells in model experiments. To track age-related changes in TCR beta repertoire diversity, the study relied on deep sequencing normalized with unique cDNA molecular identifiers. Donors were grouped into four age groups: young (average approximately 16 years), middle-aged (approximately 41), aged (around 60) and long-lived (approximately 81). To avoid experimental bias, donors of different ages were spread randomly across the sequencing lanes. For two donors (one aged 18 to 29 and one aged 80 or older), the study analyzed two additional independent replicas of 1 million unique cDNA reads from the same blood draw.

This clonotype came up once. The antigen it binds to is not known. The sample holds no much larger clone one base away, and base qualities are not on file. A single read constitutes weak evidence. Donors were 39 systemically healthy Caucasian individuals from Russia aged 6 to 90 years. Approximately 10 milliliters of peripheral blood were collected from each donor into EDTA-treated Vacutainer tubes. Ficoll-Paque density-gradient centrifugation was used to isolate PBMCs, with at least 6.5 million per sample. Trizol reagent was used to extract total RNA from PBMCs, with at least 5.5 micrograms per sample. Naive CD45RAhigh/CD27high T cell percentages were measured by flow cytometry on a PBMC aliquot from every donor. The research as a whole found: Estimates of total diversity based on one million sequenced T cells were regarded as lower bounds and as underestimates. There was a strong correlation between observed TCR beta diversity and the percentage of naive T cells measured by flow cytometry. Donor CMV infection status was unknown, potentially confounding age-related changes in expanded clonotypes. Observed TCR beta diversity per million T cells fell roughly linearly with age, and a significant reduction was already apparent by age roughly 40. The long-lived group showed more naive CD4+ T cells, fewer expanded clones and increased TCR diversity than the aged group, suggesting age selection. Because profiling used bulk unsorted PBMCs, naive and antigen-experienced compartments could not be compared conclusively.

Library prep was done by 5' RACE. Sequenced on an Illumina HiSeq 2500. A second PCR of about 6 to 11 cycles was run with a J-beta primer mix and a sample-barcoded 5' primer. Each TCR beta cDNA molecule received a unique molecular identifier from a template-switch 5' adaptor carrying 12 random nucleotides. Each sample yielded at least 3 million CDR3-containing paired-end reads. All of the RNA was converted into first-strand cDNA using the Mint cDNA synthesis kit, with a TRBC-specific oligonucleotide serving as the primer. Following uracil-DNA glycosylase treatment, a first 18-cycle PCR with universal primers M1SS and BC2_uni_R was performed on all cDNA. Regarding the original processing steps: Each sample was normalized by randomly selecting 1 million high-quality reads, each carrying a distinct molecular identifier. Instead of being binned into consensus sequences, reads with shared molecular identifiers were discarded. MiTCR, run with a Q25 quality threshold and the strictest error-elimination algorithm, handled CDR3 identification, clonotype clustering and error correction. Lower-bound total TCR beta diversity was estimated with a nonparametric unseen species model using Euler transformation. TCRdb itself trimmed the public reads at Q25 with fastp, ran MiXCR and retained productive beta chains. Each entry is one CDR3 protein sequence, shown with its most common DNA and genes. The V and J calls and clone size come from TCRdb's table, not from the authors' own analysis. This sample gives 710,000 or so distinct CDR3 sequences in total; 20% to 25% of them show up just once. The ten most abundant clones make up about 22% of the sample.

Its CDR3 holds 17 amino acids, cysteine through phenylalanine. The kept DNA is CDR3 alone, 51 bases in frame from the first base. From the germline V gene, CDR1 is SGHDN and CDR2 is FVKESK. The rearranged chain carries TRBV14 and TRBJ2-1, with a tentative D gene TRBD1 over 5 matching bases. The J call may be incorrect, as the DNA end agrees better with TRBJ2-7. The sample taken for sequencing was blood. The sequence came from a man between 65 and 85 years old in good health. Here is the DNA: TGTGCCAGCAGCCCCCTCAAAGGGGCCACTATCTCCTACGAGCAGTACTTC. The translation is CASSPLKGATISYEQYF.